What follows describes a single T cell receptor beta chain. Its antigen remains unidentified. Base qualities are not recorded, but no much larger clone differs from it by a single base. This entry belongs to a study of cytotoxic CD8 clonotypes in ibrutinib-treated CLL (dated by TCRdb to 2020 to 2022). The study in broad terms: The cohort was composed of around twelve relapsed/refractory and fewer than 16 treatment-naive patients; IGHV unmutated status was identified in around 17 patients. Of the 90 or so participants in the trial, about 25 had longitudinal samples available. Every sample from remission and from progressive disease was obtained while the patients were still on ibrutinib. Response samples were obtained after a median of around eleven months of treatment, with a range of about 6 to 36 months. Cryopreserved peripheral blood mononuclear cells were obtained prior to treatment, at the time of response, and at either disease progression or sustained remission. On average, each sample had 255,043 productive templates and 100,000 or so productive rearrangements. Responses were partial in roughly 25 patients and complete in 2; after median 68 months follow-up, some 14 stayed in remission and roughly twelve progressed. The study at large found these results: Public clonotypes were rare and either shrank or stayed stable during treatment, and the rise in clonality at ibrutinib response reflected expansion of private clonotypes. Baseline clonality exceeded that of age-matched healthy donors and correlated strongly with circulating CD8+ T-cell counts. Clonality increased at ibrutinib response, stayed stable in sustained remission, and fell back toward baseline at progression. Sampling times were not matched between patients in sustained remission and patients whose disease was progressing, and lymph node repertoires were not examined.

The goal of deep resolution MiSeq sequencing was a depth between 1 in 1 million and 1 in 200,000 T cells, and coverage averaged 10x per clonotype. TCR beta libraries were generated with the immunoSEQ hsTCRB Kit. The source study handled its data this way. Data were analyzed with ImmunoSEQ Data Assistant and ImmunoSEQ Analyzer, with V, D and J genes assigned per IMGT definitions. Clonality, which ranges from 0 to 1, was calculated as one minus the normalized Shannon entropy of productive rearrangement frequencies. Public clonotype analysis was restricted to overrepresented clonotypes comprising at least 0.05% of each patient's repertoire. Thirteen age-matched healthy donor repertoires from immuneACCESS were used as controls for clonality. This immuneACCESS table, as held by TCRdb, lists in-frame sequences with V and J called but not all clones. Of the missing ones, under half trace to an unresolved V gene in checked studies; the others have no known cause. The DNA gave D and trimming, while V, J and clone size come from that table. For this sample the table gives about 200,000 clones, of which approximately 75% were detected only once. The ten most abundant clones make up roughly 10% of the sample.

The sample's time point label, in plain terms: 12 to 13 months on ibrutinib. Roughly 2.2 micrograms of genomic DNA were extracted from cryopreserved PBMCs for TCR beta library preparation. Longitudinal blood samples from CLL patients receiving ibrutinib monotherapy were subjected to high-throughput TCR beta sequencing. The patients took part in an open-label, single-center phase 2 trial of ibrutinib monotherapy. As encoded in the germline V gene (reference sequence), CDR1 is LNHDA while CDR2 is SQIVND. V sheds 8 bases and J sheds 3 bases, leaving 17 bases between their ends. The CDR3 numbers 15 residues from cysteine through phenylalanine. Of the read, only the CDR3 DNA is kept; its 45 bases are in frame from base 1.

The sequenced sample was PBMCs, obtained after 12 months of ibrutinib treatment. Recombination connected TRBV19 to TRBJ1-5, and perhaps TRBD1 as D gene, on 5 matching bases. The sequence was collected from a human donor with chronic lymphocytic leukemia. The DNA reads TGTGCCAGTGGAAAGATTGACAGCCACAATCAGCCCCAGCATTTT. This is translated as CASGKIDSHNQPQHF.